The 26 T cell receptor beta chains presented below share a single source sample, sequenced in a study of CD8+ T cells in alopecia areata. cDNA prepared by RNA extraction and subsequent reverse transcription served as the template for sequencing. Profiling relied on immunoSEQ multiplex PCR, and the TCRdb table lists in-frame clones only, not all of them. The sample yields 55,000 to 65,000 clones, roughly 47% seen once. The sample taken for sequencing was NKG2D-low CD8+ T cells sorted from blood. The source of these receptors is a human donor with alopecia areata.

CDR3 sequence: CASSISRGSNQPQHF. CDR3 in DNA: TGTGCCAGCAGTATTAGCCGGGGCAGCAATCAGCCCCAGCATTTT. This sequence joins TRBV6-5 and TRBJ1-5; tentatively, D is TRBD1 (5 bases). V was pared by 5 bases and J by 1 base, with 12 bases between. Germline assignment: CDR1 MNHEY and CDR2 SVGAGI. The CDR3 contains 15 residues.

CDR3 amino acids: CASSEDPGGNQPQHF. DNA for the CDR3: TGTGCCAGCAGTGAGGACCCCGGGGGAAATCAGCCCCAGCATTTT. The chain employs TRBV2 and TRBJ1-5, with D possibly being TRBD1 (5 bases). Looked up from germline, CDR1 is SNHLY and CDR2 is FYNNEI. CDR3 length: 15 residues. V was cut by 3 bases and J by 4 bases, with 13 bases left in between.

This chain connects TRBV4-3 to TRBJ2-5; 9 nucleotides agree with TRBD2. Germline assignment: CDR1 LGHNA and CDR2 YSLEER. The CDR3 is 17 amino acids. The trim removed 3 bases at V and 2 bases at J, leaving 10 bases unmatched. The CDR3 nucleotides read TGCGCCAGCAGCCAGGGTAAAGCGGGAGGACGGCAAGAGACCCAGTACTTC. Its translation is CASSQGKAGGRQETQYF.

This clone has a handful of counts. The chain uses TRBV28 and TRBJ1-6; 11 bases are shared with TRBD1. The CDR3 spans 15 residues. V dropped 3 bases and J dropped 10; count of bases not matched to a gene: 5. CDR1 is MDHEN, CDR2 SYDVKM, per germline. CDR3 DNA: TGTGCCAGCAGTTTCGGACAGGGGGCTGTCTCACCCCTCCACTTT. Protein sequence: CASSFGQGAVSPLHF.

The chain has TRBV27 and TRBJ1-2; tentatively, D is TRBD1 (6 bases). The CDR3 totals 13 residues. Per the germline V gene, CDR1 is MNHEY and CDR2 is SMNVEV (reference sequence). The germline V and J ends were trimmed by 6 bases and 0 bases, with 8 bases remaining between them. The CDR3 reads CASSGQPNYGYTF. In nucleotides, the CDR3 is TGTGCCAGCAGCGGACAGCCTAACTATGGCTACACCTTC.

The rearrangement joins TRBV11-2 to TRBJ2-5; possibly TRBD2 for D (6 bases). This CDR3 comprises 15 residues. Germline V CDR1 and CDR2: SGHAT, FQNNGV. The ends were cut back, 3 bases at V and 4 bases at J, with 15 bases in the middle. The CDR3 nucleotides read TGTGCCAGCAGCTTTTTGACGGGAGTGGGAGAGACCCAGTACTTC. Translating it yields CASSFLTGVGETQYF. Full variable domain (rest looked up from reference TRBV11-2 and TRBJ2-5): EAGVAQSPRYKIIEKRQSVAFWCNPISGHATLYWYQQILGQGPKLLIQFQNNGVVDDSQLPKDRFSAERLKGVDSTLKIQPAKLEDSAVYLCASSFLTGVGETQYFGPGTRLLVL.

The J gene is TRBJ2-1, the V gene TRBV11-1; 11 bases align to TRBD2. V shed 1 base, J shed 9 bases, and the junction held 5 bases outside the gene matches. This CDR3 region has 15 residues. Looked up from germline, CDR1 is SGHAT and CDR2 is FQDESV (reference sequence). This CDR3 reads CASSLVAGGPGEQFF. In DNA, the CDR3 is TGTGCCAGCAGCTTAGTAGCGGGAGGGCCCGGTGAGCAGTTCTTC.

This clone turned up a few times. The chain links TRBV29-1 to TRBJ2-1; 13 positions agree with TRBD2. The CDR3 runs 13 residues. Germline V lookup: CDR1 SQVTM, CDR2 ANQGSEA. Losses at the gene ends were 6 bases for V and 9 bases for J; bases not matched to a gene: 5. The CDR3 DNA reads as TGCAGCGTGACTAGCGGGGGGTATACTGAGCAGTTCTTC. As protein: CSVTSGGYTEQFF.

The chain is built from TRBV27 and TRBJ2-7; 8 nucleotides line up with TRBD1. After removal of 7 bases from V and 11 bases from J, the junction contained 7 bases not matched to a gene. CDR1 MNHEY and CDR2 SMNVEV come from the germline V gene (reference sequence). The CDR3 is made up of 11 amino acids. CDR3 nucleotides: TGTGCCAGCAACGCCAGGGGGCTGGAGTACTTC. Its translation is CASNARGLEYF.

This clone was counted only a few times. This chain connects TRBV10-3 to TRBJ2-3, with D tentatively TRBD2 (5 bases). The CDR3 loop spans 13 amino acids. Germline values: CDR1 ENHRY, CDR2 SYGVKD. V gave up 4 bases and J gave up 4 bases, with 9 bases separating them. CDR3: CAISAGLADTQYF. The CDR3 DNA reads TGTGCCATCAGTGCGGGGTTGGCAGATACGCAGTATTTT.

The chain's CDR3 is CASTPHVGGNQPQHF. CDR3 DNA: TGTGCCAGCACGCCCCATGTAGGGGGCAATCAGCCCCAGCATTTT. The V call is TRBV19, the J call TRBJ1-5; D possibly corresponds to TRBD1 (5 bases). Deletions cut 9 bases from V and 2 bases from J, with 17 bases between. This CDR3 region has 15 residues. CDR1 is LNHDA, CDR2 SQIVND, per germline (reference sequence).

V and J are TRBV29-1 and TRBJ2-5, with TRBD2 identical over 8 bases. Judging by the DNA end, TRBJ2-7 fits better; the J call may be wrong. The germline gives CDR1 SQVTM, CDR2 ANQGSEA. This CDR3 has 14 amino acids. CDR3 sequence reads: CSVEAPGRVHEQYF. DNA for the CDR3: TGCAGCGTTGAAGCCCCCGGGAGGGTCCACGAGCAGTACTTC.

V and J are TRBV14 and TRBJ2-6; D is unclear. Trimming removed 1 base from V and 3 bases from J, with 4 bases in between. This CDR3 is 14 amino acids long. Per the germline V gene, CDR1 is SGHDN and CDR2 is FVKESK. CDR3 sequence (DNA): TGTGCCAGCAGCCAAGGTGGTGGGGCCAACGTCCTGACTTTC. Translation gives CASSQGGGANVLTF.

This clone appeared a few times. The chain employs TRBV29-1 and TRBJ2-6; no firm D call. The germline CDR1 and CDR2 sequences are SQVTM and ANQGSEA. The CDR3 loop spans 16 amino acids. The V gene lost 0 bases and the J gene lost 0 bases, with 9 bases spanning the gap. The CDR3, as DNA: TGCAGCGTTGAAGAATGGGATATCTCTGGGGCCAACGTCCTGACTTTC. Its translation: CSVEEWDISGANVLTF.

This clone occurred a few times. The chain has TRBV5-1 and TRBJ2-5; D is perhaps TRBD1 (6 bases). CDR1 is SGHRS, CDR2 YFSETQ, per germline. V was trimmed by 7 bases and J by 1 base, leaving 17 bases between them. CDR3 length: 15 residues. The CDR3 DNA reads as TGCGCCAGCGCCCGTCGAGGGGGACCCCAAGAGACCCAGTACTTC. Amino acids: CASARRGGPQETQYF.

The V and J genes are TRBV29-1 and TRBJ1-2; perhaps TRBD1 as D (6 bases). Germline V gene lookup returns CDR1 SQVTM and CDR2 ANQGSEA. The length of the CDR3 is 12 residues. The V gene lost 5 bases and the J gene lost 7 bases, with 14 bases spanning the gap. In DNA, the CDR3 is TGCAGCGTTCCCCGACAGGTCCGTGGCTACACCTTC. Translated: CSVPRQVRGYTF.

This clone was observed a few times. The V gene is TRBV14, the J gene TRBJ1-4; D ambiguous. Germline V gene lookup returns CDR1 SGHDN and CDR2 FVKESK. The CDR3 runs to 15 residues. Trimming left V 1 base short and J 4 bases short, with 10 bases between. The CDR3: CASSQAPSINEKLFF. The CDR3 bases are TGTGCCAGCAGCCAAGCCCCATCGATTAATGAAAAACTGTTTTTT. The variable domain in full, with the rest retrieved from reference TRBV14 and TRBJ1-4, is EAGVTQFPSHSVIEKGQTVTLRCDPISGHDNLYWYRRVMGKEIKFLLHFVKESKQDESGMPNNRFLAERTGGTYSTLKVQPAELEDSGVYFCASSQAPSINEKLFFGSGTQLSVL.

V gene TRBV14 combines with J gene TRBJ2-5; 7 nucleotides match TRBD1. The CDR3 contains 14 residues. The J segment lost 5 bases and the V segment lost 0 bases, leaving 3 bases of the junction unmatched. Looked up from germline, CDR1 is SGHDN and CDR2 is FVKESK. The CDR3 nucleotides read TGTGCCAGCAGCCAAGATTTCAGGGGGGAGACCCAGTACTTC. Translated: CASSQDFRGETQYF.

The genes are TRBV29-1 and TRBJ2-7; the match to TRBD1 covers 7 bases. Trimming took 3 bases from V and 3 from J; bases not matched to a gene: 11. The CDR3 runs 15 residues. Germline V gene sequence: CDR1 SQVTM, CDR2 ANQGSEA. CDR3 residues: CSVEKMTGYLYEQYF. The CDR3 nucleotides are TGCAGCGTTGAGAAGATGACAGGGTACCTCTACGAGCAGTACTTC.

V is TRBV7-9 and J is TRBJ2-5, with no clear D. The germline gives CDR1 SEHNR, CDR2 FQNEAQ (reference sequence). This CDR3 is 13 amino acids long. Trimming removed 3 bases at V and 0 bases at J, with 5 bases between. CDR3 sequence: CASSLTNQETQYF. CDR3 nucleotides: TGTGCCAGCAGCTTGACCAACCAAGAGACCCAGTACTTC.

The J gene is TRBJ2-7, the V gene TRBV29-1; D gene unclear. V was pared by 4 bases and J by 4 bases, with 8 bases between. This CDR3 region has 11 residues. Per germline, CDR1 SQVTM and CDR2 ANQGSEA. CDR3 nucleotide sequence: TGCAGCGTTGGGGGTTTTTACGAGCAGTACTTC. Encoded protein: CSVGGFYEQYF.

The chain links TRBV2 to TRBJ2-2; D not certain. Germline CDR1 SNHLY, CDR2 FYNNEI. The CDR3 spans 13 residues. V dropped 3 bases and J dropped 4 bases, with 6 bases sitting between them. This chain's CDR3 is CASSDMGTGELFF. The DNA of the CDR3 is TGTGCCAGCAGTGACATGGGCACCGGGGAGCTGTTTTTT. The full variable domain, in which reference TRBV2 and TRBJ2-2 provide the parts outside the CDR3, is EPEVTQTPSHQVTQMGQEVILRCVPISNHLYFYWYRQILGQKVEFLVSFYNNEISEKSEIFDDQFSVERPDGSNFTLKIRSTKLEDSAMYFCASSDMGTGELFFGEGSRLTVL.

This clone was detected ten times or more. The gene calls are TRBV9 and TRBJ2-1; D gene unclear. In germline, CDR1 is SGDLS, CDR2 YYNGEE. This CDR3 has 12 amino acids. Trimming stripped 3 bases from V and 6 bases from J, with 7 bases between. The CDR3 nucleotides read TGTGCCAGCAGCGGAGAGAGCAATGAGCAGTTCTTC. Translation: CASSGESNEQFF. Full variable domain (missing parts from reference TRBV9 and TRBJ2-1): DSGVTQTPKHLITATGQRVTLRCSPRSGDLSVYWYQQSLDQGLQFLIQYYNGEERAKGNILERFSAQQFPDLHSELNLSSLELGDSALYFCASSGESNEQFFGPGTRLTVL.

J is TRBJ2-1 and V is TRBV5-1; 8 bases fit TRBD2. Unmatched junction bases numbered 6, after V lost 4 bases and J lost 6 bases. CDR1 is SGHRS, CDR2 YFSETQ, per germline. The CDR3 loop spans 14 amino acids. CDR3 DNA sequence: TGCGCCAGCAGCCCAGCGGGAGCGAGCAATGAGCAGTTCTTC. Translated: CASSPAGASNEQFF.

The sample holds a few counts of this clone. The rearrangement links TRBV4-3 to TRBJ2-1; 13 positions match TRBD2. The CDR3 runs 15 residues. Trimming cost V 4 bases and J 7 bases; bases outside gene matches: 4. Germline lookup yields CDR1 LGHNA and CDR2 YSLEER. The CDR3 DNA follows: TGCGCCAGCAGCCCGGGACTAGCGGGATCAAATGAGCAGTTCTTC. It yields the protein CASSPGLAGSNEQFF.

The chain uses TRBV13 and TRBJ2-5, with D possibly TRBD2 on 5 matching bases. Per germline, CDR1 PRHDT and CDR2 FYEKMQ (reference sequence). The CDR3 spans 15 residues. Trimming took 2 bases from V and 4 from J, leaving 14 bases between them. The CDR3 DNA follows: TGTGCCAGCAGCTTACCGACTGGAGAGGGAGAGACCCAGTACTTC. Its translation: CASSLPTGEGETQYF.